This TCR beta chain was profiled in a study of blood T cell repertoires in COVID-19. Study as a whole: In each case, the material was cDNA or gDNA derived from T cells, B-cell-depleted T cells, or PBMCs.

Using immunoSEQ multiplex PCR, the repertoire was profiled, and TCRdb retains in-frame clones only, with some absent. This sample has about 250,000 clones; 75% to 85% occur once, and the top ten carry around 6%. V gave up 5 bases and J gave up 6 bases; unmatched junction bases: 7. CDR3 length: 16 amino acids. Germline CDR1 and CDR2: MDHEN and SYDVKM. This clone was picked up one time. Sequencing was performed on peripheral blood. The TCR comes from a human donor in a cohort sampled during active COVID-19. V and J are TRBV28 and TRBJ1-6, with TRBD1 matching 10 bases. CDR3 DNA: TGTGCCAGCAGTCTCACCGGGACAGGGGCTAATTCACCCCTCCACTTT. This translates into CASSLTGTGANSPLHF.